This T cell receptor beta chain is drawn from a study of blood T cell repertoires in COVID-19. Overall study context: Samples of COVID-19 (acute and convalescent) were obtained from the United States, Italy and Spain. Nucleic acid was either cDNA or gDNA, and it came from T cells, B-cell-depleted T cells, or PBMCs.

Original methodology: Amplifying reference gene primers gave estimates of nucleated cell counts. Repertoires were generated with immunoSEQ multiplex PCR, while TCRdb's copy carries only in-frame clones and drops some. That table gives V, J and clone size, and the DNA gave D and trimming. The sample holds under 200,000 clones, 86% seen once. This CDR3 contains 17 residues. J was trimmed by 0 bases and V by 3 bases; bases with no gene match: 5. CDR1 is KGHSH and CDR2 is LQKENI in the germline V gene. The source material was peripheral blood. This chain uses TRBV18 with TRBJ1-1; 12 bases are shared with TRBD1. This TCR derives from a woman older than 75 in a cohort sampled during active or convalescent COVID-19. CDR3 coding DNA: TGTGCCAGCTCACCTTGGGACAGGGGGCGGATGAACACTGAAGCTTTCTTT. Translating it yields CASSPWDRGRMNTEAFF.